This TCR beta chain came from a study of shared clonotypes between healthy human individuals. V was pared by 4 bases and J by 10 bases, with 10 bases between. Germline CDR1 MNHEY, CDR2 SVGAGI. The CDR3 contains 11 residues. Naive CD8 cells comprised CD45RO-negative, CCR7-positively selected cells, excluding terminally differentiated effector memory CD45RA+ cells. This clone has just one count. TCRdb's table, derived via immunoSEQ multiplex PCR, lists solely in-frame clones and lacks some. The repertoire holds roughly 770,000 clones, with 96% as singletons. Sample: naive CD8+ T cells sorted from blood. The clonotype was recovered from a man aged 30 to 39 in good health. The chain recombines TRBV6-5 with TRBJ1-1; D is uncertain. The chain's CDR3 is CASSFGGRAFF. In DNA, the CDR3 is TGTGCCAGCAGTTTCGGAGGGCGAGCTTTCTTT.